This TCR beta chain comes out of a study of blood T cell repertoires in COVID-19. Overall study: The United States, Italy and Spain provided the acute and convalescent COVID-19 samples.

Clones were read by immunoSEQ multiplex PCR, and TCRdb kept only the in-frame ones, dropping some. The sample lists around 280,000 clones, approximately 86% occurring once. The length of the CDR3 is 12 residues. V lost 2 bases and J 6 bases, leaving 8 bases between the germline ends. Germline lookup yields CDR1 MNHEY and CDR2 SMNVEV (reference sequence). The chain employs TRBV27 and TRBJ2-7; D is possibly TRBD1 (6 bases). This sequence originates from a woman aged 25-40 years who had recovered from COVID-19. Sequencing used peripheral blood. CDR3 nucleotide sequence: TGTGCCAGCAGTTTAGTGGGGGCCGAGCAGTACTTC. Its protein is CASSLVGAEQYF.